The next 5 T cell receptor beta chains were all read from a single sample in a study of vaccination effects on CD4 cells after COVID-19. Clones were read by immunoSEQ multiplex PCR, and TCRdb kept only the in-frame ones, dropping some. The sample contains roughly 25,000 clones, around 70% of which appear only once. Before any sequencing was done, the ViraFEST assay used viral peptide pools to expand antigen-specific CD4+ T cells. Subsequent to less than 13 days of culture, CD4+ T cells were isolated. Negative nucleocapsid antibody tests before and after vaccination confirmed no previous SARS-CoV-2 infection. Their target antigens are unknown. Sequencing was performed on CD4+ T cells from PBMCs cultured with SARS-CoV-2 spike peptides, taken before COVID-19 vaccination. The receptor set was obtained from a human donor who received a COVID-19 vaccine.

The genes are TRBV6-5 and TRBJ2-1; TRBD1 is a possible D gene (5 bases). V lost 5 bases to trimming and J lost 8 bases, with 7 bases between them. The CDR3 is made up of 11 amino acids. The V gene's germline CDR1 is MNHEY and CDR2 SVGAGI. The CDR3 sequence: CASSSRDEQFF. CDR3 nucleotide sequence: TGTGCCAGCAGTAGCAGGGATGAGCAGTTCTTC.

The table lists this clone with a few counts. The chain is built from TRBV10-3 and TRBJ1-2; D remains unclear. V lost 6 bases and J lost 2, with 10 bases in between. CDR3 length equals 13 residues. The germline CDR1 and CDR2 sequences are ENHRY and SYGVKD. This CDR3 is CAIREGRNYGYTF. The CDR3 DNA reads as TGTGCCATCAGGGAGGGTCGGAACTATGGCTACACCTTC.

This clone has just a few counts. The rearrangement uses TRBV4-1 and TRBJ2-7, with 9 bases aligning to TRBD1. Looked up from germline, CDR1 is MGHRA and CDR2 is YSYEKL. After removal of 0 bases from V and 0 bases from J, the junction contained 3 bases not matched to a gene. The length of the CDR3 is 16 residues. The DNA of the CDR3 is TGCGCCAGCAGCCAAGAGGGACAGGGACTCTCCTACGAGCAGTACTTC. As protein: CASSQEGQGLSYEQYF.

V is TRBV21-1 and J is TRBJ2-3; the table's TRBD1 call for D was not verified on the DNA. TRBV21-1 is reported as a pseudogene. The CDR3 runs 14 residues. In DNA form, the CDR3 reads TGTGCCAGCAGCAAAGACAGGAGCACAGATACGCAGTATTTT. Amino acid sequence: CASSKDRSTDTQYF.

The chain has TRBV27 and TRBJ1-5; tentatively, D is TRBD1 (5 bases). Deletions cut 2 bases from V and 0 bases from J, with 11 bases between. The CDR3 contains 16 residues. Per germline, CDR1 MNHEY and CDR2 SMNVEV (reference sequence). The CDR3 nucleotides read TGTGCCAGCAGTTTAAAGGGGCCCTATAGCAATCAGCCCCAGCATTTT. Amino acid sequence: CASSLKGPYSNQPQHF.